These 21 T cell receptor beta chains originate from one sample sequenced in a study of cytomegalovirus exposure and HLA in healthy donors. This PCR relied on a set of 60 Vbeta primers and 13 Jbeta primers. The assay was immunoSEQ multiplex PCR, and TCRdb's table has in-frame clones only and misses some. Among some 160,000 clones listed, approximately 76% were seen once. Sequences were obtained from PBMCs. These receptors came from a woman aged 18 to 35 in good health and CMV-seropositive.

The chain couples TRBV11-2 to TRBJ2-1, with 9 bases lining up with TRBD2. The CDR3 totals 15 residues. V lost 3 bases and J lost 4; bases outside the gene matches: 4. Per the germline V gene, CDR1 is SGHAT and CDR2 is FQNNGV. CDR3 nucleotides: TGTGCCAGCAGCTTGAGCGGGGGGCGTTACAATGAGCAGTTCTTC. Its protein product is CASSLSGGRYNEQFF.

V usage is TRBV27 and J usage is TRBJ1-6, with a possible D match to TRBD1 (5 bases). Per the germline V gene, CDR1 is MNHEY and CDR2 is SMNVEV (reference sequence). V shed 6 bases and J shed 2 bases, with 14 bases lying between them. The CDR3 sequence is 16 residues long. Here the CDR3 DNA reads TGTGCCAGCAGGAGCCCTGGGGGGGCCTATAATTCACCCCTCCACTTT. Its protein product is CASRSPGGAYNSPLHF.

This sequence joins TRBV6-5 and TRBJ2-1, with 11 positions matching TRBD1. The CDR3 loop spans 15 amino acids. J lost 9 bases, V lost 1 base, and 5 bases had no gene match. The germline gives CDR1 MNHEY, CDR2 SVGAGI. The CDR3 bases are TGTGCCAGCAGTTACTTGGACAGGGGGCGTAGTGAGCAGTTCTTC. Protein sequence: CASSYLDRGRSEQFF.

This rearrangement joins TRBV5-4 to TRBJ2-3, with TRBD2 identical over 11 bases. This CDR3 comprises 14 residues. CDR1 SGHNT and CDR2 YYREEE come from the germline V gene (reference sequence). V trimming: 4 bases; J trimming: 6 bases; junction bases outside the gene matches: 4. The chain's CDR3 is CASSLAGGWDTQYF. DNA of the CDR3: TGTGCCAGCAGCCTAGCGGGGGGTTGGGATACGCAGTATTTT.

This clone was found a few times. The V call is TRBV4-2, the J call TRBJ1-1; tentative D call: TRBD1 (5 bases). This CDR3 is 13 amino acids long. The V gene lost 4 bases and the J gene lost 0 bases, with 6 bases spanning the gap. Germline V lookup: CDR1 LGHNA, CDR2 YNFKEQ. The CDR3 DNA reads TGTGCCAGCAGCCCGGACATGAACACTGAAGCTTTCTTT. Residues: CASSPDMNTEAFF.

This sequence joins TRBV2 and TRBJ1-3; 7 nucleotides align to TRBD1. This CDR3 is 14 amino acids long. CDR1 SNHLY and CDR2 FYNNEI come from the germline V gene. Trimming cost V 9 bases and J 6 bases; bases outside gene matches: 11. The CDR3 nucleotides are TGTGCCAGTACCGGGACAGAAGACATAAACACCATATATTTT. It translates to CASTGTEDINTIYF.

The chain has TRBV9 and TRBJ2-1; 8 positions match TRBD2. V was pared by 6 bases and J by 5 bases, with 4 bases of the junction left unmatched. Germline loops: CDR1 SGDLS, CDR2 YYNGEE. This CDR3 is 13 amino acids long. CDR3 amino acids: CASTGGQNNEQFF. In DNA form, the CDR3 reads TGTGCCAGCACGGGGGGGCAAAACAATGAGCAGTTCTTC. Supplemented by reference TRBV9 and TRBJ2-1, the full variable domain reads DSGVTQTPKHLITATGQRVTLRCSPRSGDLSVYWYQQSLDQGLQFLIQYYNGEERAKGNILERFSAQQFPDLHSELNLSSLELGDSALYFCASTGGQNNEQFFGPGTRLTVL.

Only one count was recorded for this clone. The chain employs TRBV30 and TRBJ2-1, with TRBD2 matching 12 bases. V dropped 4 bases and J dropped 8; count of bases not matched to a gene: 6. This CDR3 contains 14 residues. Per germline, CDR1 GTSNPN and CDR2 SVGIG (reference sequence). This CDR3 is CAWNLAGGPDEQFF. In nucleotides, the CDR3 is TGTGCCTGGAATCTAGCGGGGGGGCCCGATGAGCAGTTCTTC.

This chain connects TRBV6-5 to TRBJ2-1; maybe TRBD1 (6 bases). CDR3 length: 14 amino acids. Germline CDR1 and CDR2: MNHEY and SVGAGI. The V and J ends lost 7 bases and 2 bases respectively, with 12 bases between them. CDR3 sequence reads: CASTDRTAYNEQFF. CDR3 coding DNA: TGTGCCAGCACGGACCGGACAGCCTACAATGAGCAGTTCTTC.

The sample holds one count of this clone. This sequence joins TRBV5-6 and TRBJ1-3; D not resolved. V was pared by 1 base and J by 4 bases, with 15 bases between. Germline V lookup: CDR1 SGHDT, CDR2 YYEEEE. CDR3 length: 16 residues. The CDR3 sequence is CASSLPLFEPGNTIYF. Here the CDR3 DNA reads TGTGCCAGCAGCTTGCCACTCTTTGAACCGGGAAACACCATATATTTT.

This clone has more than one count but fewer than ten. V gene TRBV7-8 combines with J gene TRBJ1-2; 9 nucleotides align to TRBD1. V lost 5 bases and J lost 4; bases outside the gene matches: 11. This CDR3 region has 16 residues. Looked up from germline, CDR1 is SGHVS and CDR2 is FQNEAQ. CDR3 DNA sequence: TGTGCCAGCAGCCCGCAATTGGGACAGGGAATCTATGGCTACACCTTC. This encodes CASSPQLGQGIYGYTF.

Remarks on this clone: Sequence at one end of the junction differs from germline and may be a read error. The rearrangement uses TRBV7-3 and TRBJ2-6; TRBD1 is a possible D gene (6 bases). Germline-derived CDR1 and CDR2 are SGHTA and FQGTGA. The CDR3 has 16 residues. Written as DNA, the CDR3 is TGTTCCAGCAGCTCCACCAGGGGCTCTGGGGCCAACGTCCTGACTTTC. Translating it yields CSSSSTRGSGANVLTF.

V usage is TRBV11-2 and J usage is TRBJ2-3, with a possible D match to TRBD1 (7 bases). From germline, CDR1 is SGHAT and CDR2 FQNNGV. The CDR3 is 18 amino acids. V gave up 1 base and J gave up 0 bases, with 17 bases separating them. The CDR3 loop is CASSLGRGRGASTDTQYF. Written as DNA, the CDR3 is TGTGCCAGCAGCTTAGGGAGGGGGCGCGGGGCTAGCACAGATACGCAGTATTTT. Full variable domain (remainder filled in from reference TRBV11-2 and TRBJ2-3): EAGVAQSPRYKIIEKRQSVAFWCNPISGHATLYWYQQILGQGPKLLIQFQNNGVVDDSQLPKDRFSAERLKGVDSTLKIQPAKLEDSAVYLCASSLGRGRGASTDTQYFGPGTRLTVL.

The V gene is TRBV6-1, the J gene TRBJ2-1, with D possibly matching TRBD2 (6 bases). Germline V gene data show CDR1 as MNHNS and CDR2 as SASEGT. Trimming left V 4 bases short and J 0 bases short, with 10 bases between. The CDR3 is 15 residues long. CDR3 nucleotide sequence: TGTGCCAGCAGTGTCCGGGGGAGCTCCTACAATGAGCAGTTCTTC. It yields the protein CASSVRGSSYNEQFF.

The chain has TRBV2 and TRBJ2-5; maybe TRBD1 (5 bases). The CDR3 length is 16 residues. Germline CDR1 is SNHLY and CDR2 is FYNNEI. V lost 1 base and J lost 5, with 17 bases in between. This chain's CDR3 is CASSEEGIKEVETQYF. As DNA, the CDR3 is TGTGCCAGCAGTGAAGAGGGGATTAAAGAGGTGGAGACCCAGTACTTC.

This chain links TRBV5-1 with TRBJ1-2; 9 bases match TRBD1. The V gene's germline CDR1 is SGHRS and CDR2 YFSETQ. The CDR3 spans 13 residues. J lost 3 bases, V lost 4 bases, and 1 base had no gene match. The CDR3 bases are TGCGCCAGCAGCCGACAGGGGGACTATGGCTACACCTTC. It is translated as CASSRQGDYGYTF. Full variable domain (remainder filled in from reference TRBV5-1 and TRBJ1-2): KAGVTQTPRYLIKTRGQQVTLSCSPISGHRSVSWYQQTPGQGLQFLFEYFSETQRNKGNFPGRFSGRQFSNSRSEMNVSTLELGDSALYLCASSRQGDYGYTFGSGTRLTVV.

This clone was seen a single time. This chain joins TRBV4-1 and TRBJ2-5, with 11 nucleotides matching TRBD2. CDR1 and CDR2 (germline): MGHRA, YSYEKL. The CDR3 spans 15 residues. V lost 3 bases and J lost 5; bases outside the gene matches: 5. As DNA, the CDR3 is TGCGCCAGCAGCCATAGCGGGGGGGGATTTGAGACCCAGTACTTC. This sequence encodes CASSHSGGGFETQYF.

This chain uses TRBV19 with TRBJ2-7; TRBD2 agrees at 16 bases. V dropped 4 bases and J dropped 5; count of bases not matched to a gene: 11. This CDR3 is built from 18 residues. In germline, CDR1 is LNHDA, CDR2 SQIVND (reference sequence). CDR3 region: CASSRLGTSGGARDEQYF. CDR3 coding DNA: TGTGCCAGTAGTAGACTCGGGACTAGCGGGGGGGCACGCGACGAGCAGTACTTC.

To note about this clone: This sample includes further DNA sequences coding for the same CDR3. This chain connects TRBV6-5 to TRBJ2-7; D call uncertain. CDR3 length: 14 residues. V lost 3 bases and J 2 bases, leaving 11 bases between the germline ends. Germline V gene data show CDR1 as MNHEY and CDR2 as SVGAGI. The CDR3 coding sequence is TGTGCCAGCAGTTATTCCGCGACTCCCTACGAGCAGTACTTC. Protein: CASSYSATPYEQYF.

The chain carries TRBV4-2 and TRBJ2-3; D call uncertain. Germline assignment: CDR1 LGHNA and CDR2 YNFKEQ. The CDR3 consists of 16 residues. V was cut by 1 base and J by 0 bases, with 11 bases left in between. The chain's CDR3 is CASSQVAEDSTDTQYF. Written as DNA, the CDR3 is TGTGCCAGCAGCCAAGTGGCGGAAGATAGCACAGATACGCAGTATTTT.

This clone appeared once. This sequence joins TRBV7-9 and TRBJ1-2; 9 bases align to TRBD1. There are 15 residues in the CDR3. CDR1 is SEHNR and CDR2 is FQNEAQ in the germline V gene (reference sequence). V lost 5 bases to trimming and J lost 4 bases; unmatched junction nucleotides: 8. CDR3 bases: TGTGCCAGCAGCACGTACGGACAGGGGCTCTATGGCTACACCTTC. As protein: CASSTYGQGLYGYTF. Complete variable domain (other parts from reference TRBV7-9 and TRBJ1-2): DTGVSQNPRHKITKRGQNVTFRCDPISEHNRLYWYRQTLGQGPEFLTYFQNEAQLEKSRLLSDRFSAERPKGSFSTLEIQRTEQGDSAMYLCASSTYGQGLYGYTFGSGTRLTVV.